This T cell receptor (beta chain) was captured by sequencing in a study of T-cell memory formation after mild COVID-19. This CDR3 contains 12 residues. Looked up from germline, CDR1 is SEHNR and CDR2 is FQNEAQ (reference sequence). V lost 1 base and J 11 bases, leaving 11 bases between the germline ends. TCRdb reprocessed the 5' RACE reads via MiXCR and lists one record per CDR3 protein. Seen here are 350,000 to 450,000 distinct CDR3 sequences, 28% observed once, and the top ten hold roughly 14%. Sequencing input: PBMCs or a T cell subset sorted from them (not recorded which). The genes are TRBV7-9 and TRBJ1-2; D is uncertain. The receptor comes from an adult woman who had mild COVID-19 (a few samples of this study predate the infection). Cell type and time point are not known. As DNA, the CDR3 is TGTGCCAGCAGCTTAGAGGTGGACTCTTACACCTTC. It translates to CASSLEVDSYTF.